Many counts were recorded for the clone carrying this T cell receptor (beta chain). The entry originates in a study of blood T cell repertoires in COVID-19. Looking at the study overall: Sample material is recorded as cDNA or gDNA derived from T cells, B-cell-depleted T cells, or PBMCs.

Enrolled during active infection, Seattle patients were then followed longitudinally. In the original workflow: Reference gene primer amplification in the assay estimated nucleated cell counts. This table comes from immunoSEQ multiplex PCR, and its TCRdb copy is limited to in-frame clones, with some not included. V, J and clone size derive from that table, while D and trimming were established from the DNA sequence. Among roughly 150,000 clones listed, approximately 81% were seen once. From germline, CDR1 is SGHTA and CDR2 FQGNSA. The CDR3 is 16 residues long. With 2 bases removed from V and 1 base from J, the gap between germline ends came to 11 bases.

The chain couples TRBV7-2 to TRBJ2-2, with D unclear. Sequenced material: peripheral blood. The sequence came from a woman between 50 and 59 years old with COVID-19, enrolled during active disease. For the CDR3, the DNA is TGTGCCAGCAGCTTAAATTCTCCGGGGAACACCGGGGAGCTGTTTTTT. Protein product: CASSLNSPGNTGELFF.